The rows below give T cell receptor beta chains drawn from one sample of a study of blood T cell repertoires in COVID-19. Produced via immunoSEQ multiplex PCR; TCRdb's table is partial and in-frame only. The repertoire consists of about 250,000 clones, with roughly 88% occurring once and the leading ten covering less than 3%. Sequences were obtained from peripheral blood. These receptors all come from a woman under 40 with active or convalescent COVID-19. CDR3s include the opening cysteine and the closing phenylalanine or tryptophan. The D gene is left open where the match is weak. Rows may omit the clone size; those that give it use once, few, many or a size class.

V	J	D	size	DNA	CDR3
TRBV7-2	TRBJ1-4	.	.	TGTGCCAGCAGCTTAGTGCCTGGGGCCCGGGGGGAAAAACTGTTTTTT	CASSLVPGARGEKLFF
TRBV11-2	TRBJ1-6	.	once	TGTGCCAGCAGCTTAGACCAGGGATACTCACCCCTCCACTTT	CASSLDQGYSPLHF
TRBV7-2	TRBJ2-5	.	.	TGTGCCAGCAGTCGAAATCCCCCGGGTCCCCAAGAGACCCAGTACTTC	CASSRNPPGPQETQYF
TRBV6-1	TRBJ1-2	.	once	TGTGCCAGCAGTGAAAATCAGTCTGGCTACACCTTC	CASSENQSGYTF
TRBV15	TRBJ2-7	.	.	TGTGCCACCAGAGCCCCTGGGCCCTCCGAGCAGTACTTC	CATRAPGPSEQYF
TRBV5-4	TRBJ2-6	.	.	TGTGCCAGCAGCTTACAGCCCCGGGCCAACGTCCTGACTTTC	CASSLQPRANVLTF
TRBV21-1	TRBJ2-7	.	.	TGTGCCAGCAGCGACCGGGACAGAGCAGTCTACGAGCAGTACTTC	CASSDRDRAVYEQYF
TRBV5-1	TRBJ1-2	.	.	TGCGCCAGCAGCTCCCAGTTCCCAACTACAGGCTACACCTTC	CASSSQFPTTGYTF
TRBV24-1	TRBJ2-3	.	.	TGTGCCACCAGTGATGTCTGGGGGCGGGATACGCAGTATTTT	CATSDVWGRDTQYF
TRBV15	TRBJ2-3	TRBD2	.	TGTGCCACCAGCAGAGACCCGAGCGGGGGGGCAGATACGCAGTATTTT	CATSRDPSGGADTQYF
TRBV7-9	TRBJ1-3	.	.	TGTGCCAGCAGCGAACGTTCTTCAAACTCCGGAAACACCATATATTTT	CASSERSSNSGNTIYF
TRBV9	TRBJ2-4	.	.	TGTGCCAGCAAGGGAGTGCGAGCCAAAAACATTCAGTACTTC	CASKGVRAKNIQYF
TRBV3-1/TRBV3-2	TRBJ2-5	.	.	TGTGCCAGCAGCCAAGGACACACCCAAGAGACCCAGTACTTC	CASSQGHTQETQYF
TRBV5-1	TRBJ2-1	TRBD2	few	TGCGCCAGCAGTAGCGGGGGGCTTTACAATGAGCAGTTCTTC	CASSSGGLYNEQFF
TRBV18	TRBJ1-3	.	.	TGTGCCAGCTCACCCGAGGGCTCTGGAAACACCATATATTTT	CASSPEGSGNTIYF
TRBV9	TRBJ2-3	TRBD2	.	TGTGCCAGCAGCGCGGCAAGCGGGGGGGCTTTTGGGACAGATACGCAGTATTTT	CASSAASGGAFGTDTQYF
TRBV5-1	TRBJ2-4	.	.	TGCGCCAGCAGCTTGGGACAGAGCAAAAACATTCAGTACTTC	CASSLGQSKNIQYF
TRBV11-3	TRBJ1-2	.	.	TGTGCCAGCAGATATAAGACACTTTCCGAATATGGCTACACCTTC	CASRYKTLSEYGYTF
TRBV27	TRBJ1-2	TRBD1	.	TGTGCCAGCAGTCCGCAACAGGGGGCTTACTATGGCTACACCTTC	CASSPQQGAYYGYTF
TRBV5-6	TRBJ1-2	.	.	TGTGCCAGCAGCTTGGGCGGGTACGGCTACACCTTC	CASSLGGYGYTF
TRBV7-9	TRBJ2-3	.	few	TGTGCCAGCAGCCCGACACGAATGAGCACAGATACGCAGTATTTT	CASSPTRMSTDTQYF
TRBV28	TRBJ2-7	TRBD1	.	TGTGCCAGCAGTTTATCAGGGCAGGGGGTTTACGAGCAGTACTTC	CASSLSGQGVYEQYF
TRBV30	TRBJ1-2	TRBD1	.	TGTGCCTGGAGTGGGGGGACAGGGGCGACGTATGGCTACACCTTC	CAWSGGTGATYGYTF
TRBV2	TRBJ1-3	TRBD1	.	TGTGCCAGCAGTGAGGCAGGGGGCAATGGAAACACCATATATTTT	CASSEAGGNGNTIYF
TRBV5-1	TRBJ1-1	TRBD1	.	TGCGCCAGCACTATGACGACAGGGGGTATGGGCACTGAAGCTTTCTTT	CASTMTTGGMGTEAFF
TRBV28	TRBJ2-3	TRBD1	.	TGTGCCAGCAGTAAGAACTTTAGGGACAGGGAAGTATTT	CASSKNFRDREVF
TRBV30	TRBJ2-5	.	.	TGTGCCTGGAGTGATGGGGCCGGGGGAGAGACCCAGTACTTC	CAWSDGAGGETQYF
TRBV9	TRBJ2-5	TRBD2	.	TGTGCCAGCAGCGTAGGACTAGCGGGGGTAGGGACCCAGTACTTC	CASSVGLAGVGTQYF
TRBV21-1	TRBJ1-6	.	.	TGTGCCAGCAGCAAAGTCCCAGGGGGGACGAATTCACCCCTCCACTTT	CASSKVPGGTNSPLHF
TRBV7-6	TRBJ1-4	.	.	TGTGCCAGCAGCTTACGACCTCTGGCGGGTGAAAAACTGTTTTTT	CASSLRPLAGEKLFF
TRBV28	TRBJ2-6	TRBD1	.	TGTGCCAGCAGCGGTCCCGGGACAGGGACAGGGGCCAACGTCCTGACTTTC	CASSGPGTGTGANVLTF
TRBV7-2	TRBJ1-2	TRBD1	.	TGTGCCAGCAGCCGCAGGGGGAACTATGGCTACACCTTC	CASSRRGNYGYTF
TRBV12-3/TRBV12-4	TRBJ1-3	TRBD1	.	TGTGCCAGCAGCACGACAGGGTCACCCTCGTATTTT	CASSTTGSPSYF
TRBV24-1	TRBJ2-3	.	.	TGTGCCACCAGTGATTTGGGGTCCAGGGCTTCACATTTTAGCACAGATACGCAGTATTTT	CATSDLGSRASHFSTDTQYF
TRBV14	TRBJ2-7	TRBD2	.	TGTGCCAGCAGCCAATACCCGGCGGGGGTGATTGGGTACGAGCAGTACTTC	CASSQYPAGVIGYEQYF